The 25 T cell receptor beta chains below come from one sample, sequenced in a study of blood T cell repertoires in COVID-19. Sequencing was performed with immunoSEQ multiplex PCR; in TCRdb, only in-frame clones are kept and a portion is missing. The table shows roughly 180,000 clones, with approximately 88% occurring only once. Sequencing was carried out using peripheral blood. The receptor source for this set is a woman younger than 45 with acute or convalescent COVID-19.

In regard to this clone: An end of the junction does not agree with germline; a read error may underlie this. The J gene is TRBJ1-2, the V gene TRBV5-1; perhaps TRBD1 as D (5 bases). Germline CDR1 and CDR2: SGHRS and YFSETQ. This CDR3 comprises 11 residues. The CDR3 bases are TGCGCCAGCAGAAAAACAACACAGGACGCCTTC. This gives the protein CASRKTTQDAF.

The chain recombines TRBV28 with TRBJ2-1; D uncertain. Germline CDR1 MDHEN, CDR2 SYDVKM. This CDR3 is built from 12 residues. Between the trimmed V and J ends, which lost 1 base and 8 bases, there was a span of 6 bases. CDR3 sequence: CASSLLTHEQFF. The CDR3, as DNA: TGTGCCAGCAGTTTATTGACTCATGAGCAGTTCTTC.

The J gene is TRBJ2-5, the V gene TRBV7-2; D gene ambiguous. The CDR3 is made up of 12 amino acids. The germline V gene has CDR1 SGHTA and CDR2 FQGNSA. V was pared by 4 bases and J by 4 bases, with 7 bases between. The chain's CDR3 is CASSSPGETQYF. Here the CDR3 DNA reads TGTGCCAGCAGCTCACCCGGAGAGACCCAGTACTTC. Together with reference TRBV7-2 and TRBJ2-5, the CDR3 gives the full variable domain: GAGVSQSPSNKVTEKGKDVELRCDPISGHTALYWYRQSLGQGLEFLIYFQGNSAPDKSGLPSDRFSAERTGGSVSTLTIQRTQQEDSAVYLCASSSPGETQYFGPGTRLLVL.

The CDR3 DNA is TGTGCCAGCGGGCGCGCGGGAGGGCCTCGAGAGACCCAGTACTTC. This sequence encodes CASGRAGGPRETQYF. V and J are TRBV27 and TRBJ2-5; the match to TRBD2 covers 9 bases. V shed 8 bases, J shed 4 bases, and the junction held 11 bases outside the gene matches. The CDR3 sequence is 15 residues long. The V gene's germline CDR1 is MNHEY and CDR2 SMNVEV (reference sequence).

The chain employs TRBV6-5 and TRBJ2-1, with D perhaps TRBD1 (6 bases). Germline V gene lookup returns CDR1 MNHEY and CDR2 SVGAGI. With 7 bases removed from V and 7 bases from J, the gap between germline ends came to 17 bases. This CDR3 has 14 residues. The DNA for the CDR3 is TGTGCCAGCACGGGGCCAGGGGCGAGGAATGAGCAGTTCTTC. Translated, it gives CASTGPGARNEQFF.

This rearrangement joins TRBV28 to TRBJ1-2; D gene ambiguous. Germline V gives CDR1 MDHEN, CDR2 SYDVKM. V was pared by 5 bases and J by 6 bases, with 7 bases between. The length of the CDR3 is 11 residues. The CDR3 spells CASSQRDGYTF. The DNA for the CDR3 is TGTGCCAGCAGTCAACGAGATGGCTACACCTTC.

The rearrangement links TRBV7-2 to TRBJ2-1, with D possibly matching TRBD1 (7 bases). Per the germline V gene, CDR1 is SGHTA and CDR2 is FQGNSA. Trimming shortened V by 0 bases and J by 6 bases, and 18 bases separated the two germline ends. The CDR3 runs to 17 residues. CDR3 amino acids: CASSLAVRAQGGNEQFF. The DNA of the CDR3 is TGTGCCAGCAGCTTAGCAGTCCGAGCTCAGGGGGGCAATGAGCAGTTCTTC.

This chain uses TRBV5-1 with TRBJ1-2, with TRBD1 matching over 8 bases. Germline trimming cut 3 bases from V and 4 bases from J; bases unmatched to any gene: 8. Germline loops: CDR1 SGHRS, CDR2 YFSETQ. The CDR3 runs 15 residues. The CDR3 nucleotides read TGCGCCAGCAGCTCCGGAGGACAGGGCCCCTATGGCTACACCTTC. Translation: CASSSGGQGPYGYTF.

The rearrangement links TRBV5-8 to TRBJ1-1; 11 nucleotides agree with TRBD1. This CDR3 has 13 residues. Germline CDR1 is SGHTS and CDR2 is YDEGEE. The V and J ends lost 4 bases and 8 bases, in that order; junction bases with no gene match: 4. The CDR3 region is CASSQDRGLEAFF. In DNA, the CDR3 is TGTGCCAGCAGCCAGGACAGGGGGCTCGAAGCTTTCTTT.

This chain connects TRBV2 to TRBJ2-3; 9 bases map to TRBD2. The CDR3 sequence is 13 residues long. The V gene end was trimmed by 7 bases and the J gene end by 6 bases; junction bases not matched to a gene: 5. Germline-derived CDR1 and CDR2 are SNHLY and FYNNEI. CDR3 nucleotide sequence: TGTGCCAGCATAAAAGCGGGAGGCGATACGCAGTATTTT. Protein: CASIKAGGDTQYF.

The chain is built from TRBV5-1 and TRBJ2-2; TRBD2 agrees at 7 bases. This CDR3 is 15 amino acids long. The germline V gene encodes CDR1 SGHRS and CDR2 YFSETQ. With V trimmed by 0 bases and J by 6 bases, 5 bases remained unmatched. CDR3 region: CASSLVAGEPGELFF. The CDR3 region has the DNA TGCGCCAGCAGCTTGGTTGCGGGAGAGCCCGGGGAGCTGTTTTTT.

This chain joins TRBV7-2 and TRBJ2-1; the D gene is possibly TRBD2 (6 bases). Germline V gene data show CDR1 as SGHTA and CDR2 as FQGNSA. Trimming left V 7 bases short and J 4 bases short, with 11 bases between. This CDR3 has 13 amino acids. The CDR3 DNA sequence: TGTGCCAGCAAGAATAGCGGATACAATGAGCAGTTCTTC. It translates to CASKNSGYNEQFF.

V is TRBV4-1 and J is TRBJ2-5; 8 positions match TRBD2. The CDR3 extends over 14 amino acids. J lost 4 bases, V lost 6 bases, and 7 bases had no gene match. The germline gives CDR1 MGHRA, CDR2 YSYEKL. CDR3 protein: CASSLPGTRETQYF. The DNA of the CDR3 is TGCGCCAGCAGTCTTCCCGGGACTAGAGAGACCCAGTACTTC.

This CDR3 reads CASSFHPGGGEQYF. Here the CDR3 DNA reads TGTGCCAGCAGTTTCCATCCAGGGGGCGGCGAGCAGTACTTC. The genes are TRBV6-5 and TRBJ2-7; 8 bases map to TRBD1. Germline loops: CDR1 MNHEY, CDR2 SVGAGI. The CDR3 spans 14 residues. Losses at the gene ends were 4 bases for V and 6 bases for J; bases not matched to a gene: 8.

The genes are TRBV20-1 and TRBJ2-1; D is perhaps TRBD2 (6 bases). Germline loops: CDR1 DFQATT, CDR2 SNEGSKA (reference sequence). V was pared by 5 bases and J by 15 bases, with 17 bases between. CDR3 length: 11 residues. This CDR3 reads CSADRLEKPFF. The DNA of the CDR3 is TGCAGTGCTGACCGACTAGAAAAGCCGTTCTTC.

CDR3 sequence (DNA): TGCAGCGCCCAGCAGAGAGGGACTGAAGCTTTCTTT. Its protein product is CSAQQRGTEAFF. This chain uses TRBV29-1 with TRBJ1-1; D unresolved. Germline CDR1 is SQVTM and CDR2 is ANQGSEA. V gave up 7 bases and J gave up 5 bases, with 14 bases separating them. The CDR3 covers 12 residues.

CDR3 coding DNA: TGTGCCAGCAGCTCCAAACCGGGGAGTAACACCATATATTTT. Its protein product is CASSSKPGSNTIYF. The rearrangement joins TRBV5-4 to TRBJ1-3; D is ambiguous. Germline-derived CDR1 and CDR2 are SGHNT and YYREEE (reference sequence). This CDR3 has 14 amino acids. V was clipped by 3 bases and J by 7 bases, with 14 bases between them.

V is TRBV4-1 and J is TRBJ1-2, with 8 bases matching TRBD1. V shed 2 bases, J shed 3 bases, and the junction held 2 bases outside the gene matches. The CDR3 runs to 14 residues. From germline, CDR1 is MGHRA and CDR2 YSYEKL. Written as DNA, the CDR3 is TGCGCCAGCAGCCAACGGACAGGGTACTATGGCTACACCTTC. It is translated as CASSQRTGYYGYTF.

The sample holds one count of this clone. The CDR3 DNA sequence: TGTGCCAGCAGCCAATTTTCGGGGGAGACCCAGTACTTC. Its protein is CASSQFSGETQYF. The gene calls are TRBV3-1 (or the pseudogene TRBV3-2) and TRBJ2-5, with a weak D call TRBD2 (5 bases). The V gene's germline CDR1 is LGHDT and CDR2 YNNKEL (reference sequence). With 2 bases removed from V and 5 bases from J, the gap between germline ends came to 9 bases. The CDR3 length is 13 residues.

Written as DNA, the CDR3 is TGTGCCAGCGGGTACTCCGGGACAGGGTCGCACGAGCAGTACTTC. Amino acid sequence: CASGYSGTGSHEQYF. The rearrangement links TRBV2 to TRBJ2-7, with 9 bases lining up with TRBD1. V lost 8 bases, J lost 5 bases, and 13 bases stayed unmatched. Germline V gives CDR1 SNHLY, CDR2 FYNNEI. The CDR3 covers 15 residues.

V is TRBV2 and J is TRBJ2-7; no reliable D call. Germline V gives CDR1 SNHLY, CDR2 FYNNEI. Trimming removed 10 bases from V and 0 bases from J, with 10 bases in between. The CDR3 length is 12 residues. The CDR3 DNA follows: TGTGCCACTAGACGCGGCTCCTACGAGCAGTACTTC. Its translation is CATRRGSYEQYF.

DNA of the CDR3: TGTGCCAGCAGTCCCCGGGAGGGCCACTACGAGCAGTACTTC. Amino acid sequence: CASSPREGHYEQYF. V gene TRBV6-5 combines with J gene TRBJ2-7; 8 bases line up with TRBD2. This CDR3 comprises 14 residues. The germline gives CDR1 MNHEY, CDR2 SVGAGI. V dropped 5 bases and J dropped 3; count of bases not matched to a gene: 6.

The rearrangement links TRBV20-1 to TRBJ2-1; D not resolved. The CDR3 length is 13 residues. Trimming took 3 bases from V and 7 from J, leaving 13 bases between them. The germline V gene has CDR1 DFQATT and CDR2 SNEGSKA (reference sequence). The CDR3 spells CSASSKRTNEQFF. The CDR3 bases are TGCAGTGCTAGTAGCAAGCGTACGAATGAGCAGTTCTTC.

This clone has a single count. The chain is built from TRBV6-5 and TRBJ1-1, with 8 bases lining up with TRBD1. Trimming took 6 bases from V and 6 from J; bases not matched to a gene: 6. Germline assignment: CDR1 MNHEY and CDR2 SVGAGI. This CDR3 spans 13 amino acids. CDR3 coding DNA: TGTGCCAGCAGAGGACAGGGCCGCTCTGAAGCTTTCTTT. Its protein is CASRGQGRSEAFF.

The rearrangement uses TRBV30 and TRBJ1-3, with D uncertain. CDR3 size: 13 residues. Per the germline V gene, CDR1 is GTSNPN and CDR2 is SVGIG (reference sequence). Trimming removed 2 bases at V and 3 bases at J, with 8 bases between. Written as DNA, the CDR3 is TGTGCCTGGAGTACCAACAGTGGAAACACCATATATTTT. This encodes CAWSTNSGNTIYF.